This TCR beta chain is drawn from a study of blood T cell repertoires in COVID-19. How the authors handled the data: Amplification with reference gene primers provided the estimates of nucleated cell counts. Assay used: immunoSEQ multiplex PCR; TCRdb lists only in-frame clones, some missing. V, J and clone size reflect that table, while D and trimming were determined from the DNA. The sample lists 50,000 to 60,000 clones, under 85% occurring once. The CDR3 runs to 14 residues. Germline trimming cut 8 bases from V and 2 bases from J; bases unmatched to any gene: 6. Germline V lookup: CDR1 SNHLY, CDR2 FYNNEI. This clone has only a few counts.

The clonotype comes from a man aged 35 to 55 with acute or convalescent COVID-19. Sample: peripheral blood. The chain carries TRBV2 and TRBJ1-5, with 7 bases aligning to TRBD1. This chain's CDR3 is CASVSTGGNQPQHF. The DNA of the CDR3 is TGTGCCAGCGTCAGTACAGGGGGCAATCAGCCCCAGCATTTT.